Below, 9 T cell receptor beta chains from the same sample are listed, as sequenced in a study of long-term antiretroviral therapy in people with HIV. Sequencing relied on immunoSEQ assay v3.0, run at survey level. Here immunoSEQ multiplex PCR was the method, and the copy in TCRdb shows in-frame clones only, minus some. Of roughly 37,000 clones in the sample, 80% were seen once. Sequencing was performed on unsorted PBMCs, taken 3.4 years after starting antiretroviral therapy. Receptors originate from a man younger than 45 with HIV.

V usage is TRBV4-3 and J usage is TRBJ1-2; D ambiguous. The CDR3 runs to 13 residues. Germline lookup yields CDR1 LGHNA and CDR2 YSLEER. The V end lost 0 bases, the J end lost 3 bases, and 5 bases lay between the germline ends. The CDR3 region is CASSQDRDYGYTF. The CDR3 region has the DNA TGCGCCAGCAGCCAAGATCGCGACTATGGCTACACCTTC.

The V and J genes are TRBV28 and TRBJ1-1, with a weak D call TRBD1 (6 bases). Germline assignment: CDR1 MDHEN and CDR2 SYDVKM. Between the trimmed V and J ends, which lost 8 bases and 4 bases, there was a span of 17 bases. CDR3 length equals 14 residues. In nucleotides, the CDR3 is TGTGCCAGCCTTTGGGGGGCCGGGGGCACTGAAGCTTTCTTT. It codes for CASLWGAGGTEAFF.

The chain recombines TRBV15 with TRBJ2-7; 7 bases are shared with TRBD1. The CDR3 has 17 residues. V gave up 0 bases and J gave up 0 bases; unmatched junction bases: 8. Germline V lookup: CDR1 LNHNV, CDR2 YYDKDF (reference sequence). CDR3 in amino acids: CATSRETGVTSSYEQYF. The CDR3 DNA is TGTGCCACCAGCAGAGAAACAGGGGTAACCAGCTCCTACGAGCAGTACTTC.

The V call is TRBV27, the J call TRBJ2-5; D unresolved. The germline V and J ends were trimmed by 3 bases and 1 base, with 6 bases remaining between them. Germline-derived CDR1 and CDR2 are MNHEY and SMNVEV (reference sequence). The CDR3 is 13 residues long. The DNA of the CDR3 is TGTGCCAGCAGTTTCGGGCCCCAAGAGACCCAGTACTTC. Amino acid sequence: CASSFGPQETQYF.

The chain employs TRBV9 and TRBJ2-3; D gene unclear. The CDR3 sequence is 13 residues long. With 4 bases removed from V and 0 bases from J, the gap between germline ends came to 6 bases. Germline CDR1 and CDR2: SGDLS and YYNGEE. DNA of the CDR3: TGTGCCAGCAGCTCAGGAAGCACAGATACGCAGTATTTT. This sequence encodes CASSSGSTDTQYF. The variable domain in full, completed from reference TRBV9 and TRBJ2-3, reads DSGVTQTPKHLITATGQRVTLRCSPRSGDLSVYWYQQSLDQGLQFLIQYYNGEERAKGNILERFSAQQFPDLHSELNLSSLELGDSALYFCASSSGSTDTQYFGPGTRLTVL.

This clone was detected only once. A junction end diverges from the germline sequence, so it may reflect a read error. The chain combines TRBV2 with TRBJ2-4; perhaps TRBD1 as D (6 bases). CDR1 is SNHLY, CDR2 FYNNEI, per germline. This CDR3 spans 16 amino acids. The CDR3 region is CATSGGEWLAKNIQYF. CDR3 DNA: TGTGCCACCAGTGGGGGCGAGTGGCTAGCCAAAAACATTCAGTACTTC.

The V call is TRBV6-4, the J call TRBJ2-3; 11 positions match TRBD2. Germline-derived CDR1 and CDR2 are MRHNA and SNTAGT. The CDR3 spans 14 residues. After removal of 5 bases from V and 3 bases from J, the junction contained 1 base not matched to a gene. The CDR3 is CASSRLAGTDTQYF. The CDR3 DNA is TGTGCCAGCAGTCGACTAGCGGGAACAGATACGCAGTATTTT.

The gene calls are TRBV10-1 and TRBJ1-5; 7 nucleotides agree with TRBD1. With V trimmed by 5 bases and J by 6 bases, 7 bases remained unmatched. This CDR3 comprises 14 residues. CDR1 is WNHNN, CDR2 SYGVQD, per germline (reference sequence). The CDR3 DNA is TGCGCCAGCAGTCAAGGGGGCGATTGTCAGCCCCAGCATTTT. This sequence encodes CASSQGGDCQPQHF.

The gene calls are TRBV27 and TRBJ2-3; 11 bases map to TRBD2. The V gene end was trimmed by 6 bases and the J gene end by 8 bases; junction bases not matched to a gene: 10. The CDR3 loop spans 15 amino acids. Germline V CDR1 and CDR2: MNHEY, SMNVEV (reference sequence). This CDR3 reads CASRAGTSGQSTQYF. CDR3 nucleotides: TGTGCCAGCAGGGCCGGGACTAGCGGCCAGAGTACGCAGTATTTT.